The text below deals with one T cell receptor beta chain. Germline CDR1 is SGHRS and CDR2 is YFSETQ. V was clipped by 0 bases and J by 8 bases, with 12 bases between them. This CDR3 spans 15 amino acids. The record originates from a study of OX40 agonist ivuxolimab in advanced cancers. Across the whole study: Patients achieving partial responses numbered three: one hepatocellular carcinoma case and two cutaneous melanoma cases.

Using immunoSEQ multiplex PCR, the repertoire was profiled, and TCRdb retains in-frame clones only, with some absent. The profile shows tens of thousands of clones, 90% to 95% of them singletons. This chain uses TRBV5-1 with TRBJ1-6; D is unclear. The source was CD4+ or CD8+ T cells sorted from blood, collected in a trial of the OX40 agonist ivuxolimab. The sequence derives from an adult with an advanced solid tumor such as melanoma, head and neck, liver or kidney cancer. The CDR3 is CASSLARRLDSPLHF. CDR3 nucleotides: TGCGCCAGCAGCTTGGCTAGGCGGCTGGATTCACCCCTCCACTTT.